The T cell receptor beta chain under discussion was sequenced for a study of beta chain features in type 1 diabetes. General study points: Across all four CD4+ subsets, people with type 1 diabetes showed modestly shorter TCRB CDR3s.

From germline, CDR1 is SGHDT and CDR2 YYEEEE. V was pared by 4 bases and J by 12 bases, with 12 bases of the junction left unmatched. This CDR3 has 14 amino acids. The table lists this clone with a few counts. The antigen remains undetermined. What was sequenced were expressed TCRB transcripts, since all of the isolated RNA had been reverse transcribed. This table comes from immunoSEQ multiplex PCR, and its TCRdb copy is limited to in-frame clones, with some not included. The data contain 230,000 or so clones, more than 15% of them singletons. The chain carries TRBV5-6 and TRBJ2-1, with TRBD2 matching over 8 bases. Sequences were obtained from naive CD4+ T cells from blood. The clonotype comes from a man under 40 with type 1 diabetes. The CDR3 nucleotides are TGTGCCAGCAGCACCGGGACTAGTCTATTTGGGCAGTTCTTC. It is translated as CASSTGTSLFGQFF.